Listed here are 32 T cell receptor beta chains from one sample, sequenced in a study of blood T cells in healthy people across ages. Next came a second PCR, run for roughly 6 to 11 cycles, which used a sample-barcoded 5' primer along with a J-beta primer mix. TCRdb independently ran MiXCR on the 5' RACE reads; one entry per CDR3 protein. The table has roughly 730,000 distinct CDR3 sequences, roughly 56% seen once. Sample: blood. The receptors originated from a middle-aged man in good health.

DNA of the CDR3: TGTGCCAGCAGCCGGCAACAGGGAGTTTCCTACGAGCAGTACTTC. Translation: CASSRQQGVSYEQYF. V is TRBV5-6 and J is TRBJ2-7, with D possibly being TRBD1 (6 bases). Germline V gives CDR1 SGHDT, CDR2 YYEEEE. V was pared by 4 bases and J by 1 base, with 15 bases between. The length of the CDR3 is 15 residues. Filled out from reference TRBV5-6 and TRBJ2-7, the complete variable domain reads DAGVTQSPTHLIKTRGQQVTLRCSPKSGHDTVSWYQQALGQGPQFIFQYYEEEERQRGNFPDRFSGHQFPNYSSELNVNALLLGDSALYLCASSRQQGVSYEQYFGPGTRLTVT.

This chain connects TRBV29-1 to TRBJ2-1; 9 positions agree with TRBD1. This CDR3 spans 13 amino acids. After removal of 7 bases from V and 8 bases from J, the junction contained 9 bases not matched to a gene. Germline V gene sequence: CDR1 SQVTM, CDR2 ANQGSEA. The CDR3 DNA is TGCAGCGCCCAAGGACAGGGGAACGATGAGCAGTTCTTC. Encoded protein: CSAQGQGNDEQFF.

This clonotype was seen more than once but under ten times. The CDR3, as DNA: TGCAGCGCCGGGCGGATTCTAACAGATACGCAGTATTTT. The encoded protein is CSAGRILTDTQYF. The rearrangement uses TRBV29-1 and TRBJ2-3, with D hard to call. The CDR3 contains 13 residues. The germline CDR1 and CDR2 sequences are SQVTM and ANQGSEA. V lost 7 bases and J 3 bases, leaving 14 bases between the germline ends.

The V gene is TRBV6-5, the J gene TRBJ2-7, with 8 nucleotides matching TRBD1. Germline V gene sequence: CDR1 MNHEY, CDR2 SVGAGI. V lost 4 bases to trimming and J lost 7 bases; unmatched junction nucleotides: 12. The CDR3 spans 15 residues. Written as DNA, the CDR3 is TGTGCCAGCAGTTTAACAGGGGGAGTTTACAATGAGCAGTACTTC. Translated, it gives CASSLTGGVYNEQYF.

The genes are TRBV5-6 and TRBJ2-3; D unresolved. This CDR3 is built from 15 residues. CDR1 and CDR2 from the germline V gene are SGHDT and YYEEEE. Trimming left V 3 bases short and J 0 bases short, with 11 bases between. CDR3 protein: CASSSRATSTDTQYF. The CDR3 nucleotides are TGTGCCAGCAGCTCCCGGGCCACTAGCACAGATACGCAGTATTTT.

This chain joins TRBV28 and TRBJ2-6; TRBD2 might be the D (6 bases). V lost 7 bases and J 0 bases, leaving 16 bases between the germline ends. The CDR3 has 17 amino acids. Germline V lookup: CDR1 MDHEN, CDR2 SYDVKM. The CDR3 is CASTLAVGGSGANVLTF. In DNA, the CDR3 is TGTGCCAGCACCCTAGCAGTGGGGGGCTCTGGGGCCAACGTCCTGACTTTC.

This clonotype was recorded only once. The genes are TRBV3-1 and TRBJ2-2; 7 bases are a match to TRBD1. V dropped 6 bases and J dropped 6; count of bases not matched to a gene: 7. Germline V gene lookup returns CDR1 LGHDT and CDR2 YNNKEL (reference sequence). The CDR3 covers 14 residues. The CDR3 loop is CASSRVQGSGELFF. In DNA, the CDR3 is TGTGCCAGCAGTCGAGTACAGGGGTCCGGGGAGCTGTTTTTT.

V gene TRBV7-2 combines with J gene TRBJ2-7, with no clear D. The germline V gene has CDR1 SGHTA and CDR2 FQGNSA. The CDR3 extends over 15 amino acids. Trimming took off 1 base at V and 2 bases at J, with 12 bases between the two ends. As DNA, the CDR3 is TGTGCCAGCAGCTTAGGCTCCCTCGGTACCTACGAGCAGTACTTC. Translating it yields CASSLGSLGTYEQYF.

In its sample, this clonotype was seen once. The J gene is TRBJ1-6, the V gene TRBV7-9; 7 bases match TRBD1. The germline V gene has CDR1 SEHNR and CDR2 FQNEAQ (reference sequence). The CDR3 consists of 14 residues. With 3 bases clipped from V and 10 bases from J, the junction kept 6 bases outside the gene matches. CDR3 residues: CASSLHTGESPLHF. The CDR3 bases are TGTGCCAGCAGCTTGCATACAGGGGAATCACCCCTCCACTTT.

This chain links TRBV29-1 with TRBJ2-1; TRBD2 matches 7 bases. The germline CDR1 and CDR2 sequences are SQVTM and ANQGSEA. V lost 0 bases and J lost 5; bases outside the gene matches: 7. CDR3 size: 15 residues. This chain's CDR3 is CSVEDWAGEHNEQFF. CDR3 in DNA: TGCAGCGTTGAAGATTGGGCGGGGGAACACAATGAGCAGTTCTTC.

V usage is TRBV5-1 and J usage is TRBJ2-3, with no clear D. Trimming took 1 base from V and 1 from J, leaving 16 bases between them. The CDR3 length is 17 residues. CDR1 and CDR2 (germline): SGHRS, YFSETQ. The CDR3 reads CASSLSSPGDGTDTQYF. CDR3 bases: TGCGCCAGCAGCTTGTCTAGTCCTGGCGACGGCACAGATACGCAGTATTTT.

V and J are TRBV20-1 and TRBJ1-4; no clear D gene. Trimming left V 7 bases short and J 5 bases short, with 20 bases between. Germline V gives CDR1 DFQATT, CDR2 SNEGSKA (reference sequence). The CDR3 totals 15 residues. CDR3 sequence reads: CSVKSSGGRNEKLFF. In DNA, the CDR3 is TGCAGTGTAAAAAGTTCAGGAGGGCGAAATGAAAAACTGTTTTTT.

The rearrangement links TRBV7-8 to TRBJ2-7; 12 nucleotides align to TRBD2. V gave up 5 bases and J gave up 4 bases; unmatched junction bases: 15. The CDR3 is 18 residues long. Germline V gene sequence: CDR1 SGHVS, CDR2 FQNEAQ. As DNA, the CDR3 is TGTGCCAGCAGCCTACTACGGACTAGCGGGAAGACATCTTACGAGCAGTACTTC. Its translation is CASSLLRTSGKTSYEQYF. The variable domain in full, completed from reference TRBV7-8 and TRBJ2-7, reads GAGVSQSPRYKVAKRGQDVALRCDPISGHVSLFWYQQALGQGPEFLTYFQNEAQLDKSGLPSDRFFAERPEGSVSTLKIQRTQQEDSAVYLCASSLLRTSGKTSYEQYFGPGTRLTVT.

This chain uses TRBV10-3 with TRBJ1-2, with a weak D call TRBD1 (5 bases). The CDR3 totals 13 residues. The germline V and J ends were trimmed by 4 bases and 5 bases, with 11 bases remaining between them. Germline lookup yields CDR1 ENHRY and CDR2 SYGVKD. The CDR3 DNA reads TGTGCCATCAGTGCCCAGGGCCAATATGGCTACACCTTC. Amino acids: CAISAQGQYGYTF.

The V and J genes are TRBV5-1 and TRBJ1-5; 7 positions match TRBD1. Looked up from germline, CDR1 is SGHRS and CDR2 is YFSETQ. V lost 3 bases, J lost 7 bases, and 7 bases stayed unmatched. The CDR3 totals 14 residues. In DNA, the CDR3 is TGCGCCAGCAGCTCGACAGGGCCCAACCAGCCCCAGCATTTT. Protein product: CASSSTGPNQPQHF.

The chain couples TRBV10-3 to TRBJ1-5; a possible D gene is TRBD1 (5 bases). V was pared by 0 bases and J by 0 bases, with 9 bases between. The CDR3 is 16 amino acids. Germline loops: CDR1 ENHRY, CDR2 SYGVKD. This CDR3 is CAISESAGISNQPQHF. As DNA, the CDR3 is TGTGCCATCAGTGAGTCGGCAGGGATTAGCAATCAGCCCCAGCATTTT.

This clonotype was counted a few times. The chain couples TRBV24-1 to TRBJ2-5, with a weak D call TRBD1 (6 bases). Germline V lookup: CDR1 KGHDR, CDR2 SFDVKD. Deletions cut 6 bases from V and 0 bases from J, with 10 bases between. CDR3 length: 14 amino acids. In DNA form, the CDR3 reads TGTGCCACCAGTAGGACAGACTACCAAGAGACCCAGTACTTC. Translated: CATSRTDYQETQYF.

The genes are TRBV7-9 and TRBJ1-2; D is perhaps TRBD1 (5 bases). This CDR3 is 13 amino acids long. V was cut by 1 base and J by 7 bases, with 10 bases left in between. In germline, CDR1 is SEHNR, CDR2 FQNEAQ (reference sequence). CDR3 sequence reads: CASSLGQGSGYTF. The CDR3 coding sequence is TGTGCCAGCAGCTTAGGCCAGGGAAGTGGCTACACCTTC.

The V call is TRBV28, the J call TRBJ1-6; TRBD1 matches at 7 bases. Germline CDR1 MDHEN, CDR2 SYDVKM. The CDR3 spans 19 residues. After removal of 2 bases from V and 11 bases from J, the junction contained 21 bases not matched to a gene. This CDR3 is CASSLRGQRGEMLNPPLHF. Written as DNA, the CDR3 is TGTGCCAGCAGTTTACGGGGACAGCGGGGGGAGATGTTGAATCCACCCCTCCACTTT.

This clonotype has only a few counts. The CDR3 reads CASSLGGLGRNYGYTF. CDR3 DNA: TGTGCCAGCAGCTTAGGAGGTTTGGGTAGAAACTATGGCTACACCTTC. The chain joins TRBV7-2 to TRBJ1-2, with unresolved D. The CDR3 loop spans 16 amino acids. Germline assignment: CDR1 SGHTA and CDR2 FQGNSA. V was trimmed by 1 base and J by 2 bases, leaving 14 bases between them.

The rearrangement links TRBV7-2 to TRBJ2-6; the match to TRBD1 covers 8 bases. The CDR3 loop spans 19 amino acids. V lost 1 base, J lost 1 base, and 9 bases stayed unmatched. CDR1 and CDR2 (germline): SGHTA, FQGNSA. The CDR3 DNA reads TGTGCCAGCAGCTTAGGGGGCAGGGGGCTTCTATCTGGGGCCAACGTCCTGACTTTC. Translated: CASSLGGRGLLSGANVLTF.

The rearrangement links TRBV7-2 to TRBJ2-7, with D tentatively TRBD1 or TRBD2 (5 bases each). The CDR3 sequence is 14 residues long. The V and J ends lost 5 bases and 0 bases respectively, with 11 bases between them. Germline V gives CDR1 SGHTA, CDR2 FQGNSA. The CDR3 spells CASSRTLGSYEQYF. The CDR3 coding sequence is TGTGCCAGCAGCCGGACACTAGGCTCCTACGAGCAGTACTTC.

Only a few counts were recorded for this clonotype. The chain uses TRBV18 and TRBJ2-1, with D possibly being TRBD1 or TRBD2 (5 bases each). V was pared by 4 bases and J by 5 bases, with 12 bases between. Looked up from germline, CDR1 is KGHSH and CDR2 is LQKENI. The CDR3 loop spans 14 amino acids. CDR3 protein: CASSRGESNNEQFF. In DNA, the CDR3 is TGTGCCAGCTCACGAGGGGAATCCAACAATGAGCAGTTCTTC. Based on the CDR3 plus reference TRBV18 and TRBJ2-1, the full variable domain is NAGVMQNPRHLVRRRGQEARLRCSPMKGHSHVYWYRQLPEEGLKFMVYLQKENIIDESGMPKERFSAEFPKEGPSILRIQQVVRGDSAAYFCASSRGESNNEQFFGPGTRLTVL.

Regarding this clonotype: Being one base from a much bigger clone, this may be a read error. The V call is TRBV9, the J call TRBJ1-2, with D hard to call. The V gene's germline CDR1 is SGDLS and CDR2 YYNGEE. This CDR3 region has 12 residues. The CDR3 loop is CASGVASYGYTF. CDR3 nucleotide sequence: TGTGCCAGCGGCGTAGCTAGCTATGGCTACACCTTC. The full variable domain, its missing parts supplied by reference TRBV9 and TRBJ1-2, is DSGVTQTPKHLITATGQRVTLRCSPRSGDLSVYWYQQSLDQGLQFLIQYYNGEERAKGNILERFSAQQFPDLHSELNLSSLELGDSALYFCASGVASYGYTFGSGTRLTVV.

Comments on this clonotype: The junction and the germline gene differ at one end; a read error may be behind it. The chain joins TRBV6-5 to TRBJ2-3, with TRBD1 matching 8 bases. There are 15 residues in the CDR3. Germline loops: CDR1 MNHEY, CDR2 SVGAGI. CDR3 sequence reads: CASSTGGLMTGTQYF. Written as DNA, the CDR3 is TGTGCCAGCAGTACAGGGGGACTTATGACAGGTACGCAGTATTTT.

V is TRBV11-3 and J is TRBJ1-2; no reliable D call. The CDR3 is 16 amino acids. The V gene's germline CDR1 is SGHNT and CDR2 YENEEA. The V gene lost 2 bases and the J gene lost 2 bases, with 15 bases spanning the gap. The CDR3 DNA reads as TGTGCCAGCAGCTTATTTACCGGGCGGATCAACTATGGCTACACCTTC. This gives the protein CASSLFTGRINYGYTF. The variable domain in full, with the rest retrieved from reference TRBV11-3 and TRBJ1-2, is EAGVVQSPRYKIIEKKQPVAFWCNPISGHNTLYWYLQNLGQGPELLIRYENEEAVDDSQLPKDRFSAERLKGVDSTLKIQPAELGDSAVYLCASSLFTGRINYGYTFGSGTRLTVV.

The chain couples TRBV7-2 to TRBJ2-1; no reliable D call. The CDR3 consists of 13 residues. Germline values: CDR1 SGHTA, CDR2 FQGNSA. Trimming shortened V by 5 bases and J by 13 bases, and 18 bases separated the two germline ends. CDR3 in DNA: TGTGCCAGCAGCCCCCCTGTAGAAGAGACCCAGTTCTTC. It yields the protein CASSPPVEETQFF.

The chain employs TRBV20-1 and TRBJ2-5; D is uncertain. The J call could be wrong; TRBJ2-7 is a better fit for the DNA end. Germline CDR1 and CDR2: DFQATT and SNEGSKA (reference sequence). This CDR3 is 11 amino acids long. The CDR3 here is CSARESYEQYF. The DNA for the CDR3 is TGCAGTGCTAGGGAATCCTACGAGCAGTACTTC.

The rearrangement uses TRBV2 and TRBJ2-4, with a possible D match to TRBD1 (6 bases). The V end was cut by 0 bases, the J end by 14 bases, with 11 bases between. This CDR3 is 12 amino acids long. CDR1 SNHLY and CDR2 FYNNEI come from the germline V gene. For the CDR3, the DNA is TGTGCCAGCAGTGAAGCGAAACAGGGAAAGTACTTC. Translation gives CASSEAKQGKYF.

The chain uses TRBV24-1 and TRBJ1-5, with TRBD1 identical over 9 bases. The CDR3 spans 16 residues. J lost 4 bases, V lost 4 bases, and 7 bases had no gene match. Germline V gene lookup returns CDR1 KGHDR and CDR2 SFDVKD. Written as DNA, the CDR3 is TGTGCCACCAGTGAGAAGACAGGGGGAAAAAATCAGCCCCAGCATTTT. This sequence encodes CATSEKTGGKNQPQHF.

J is TRBJ2-7 and V is TRBV7-9; D might be TRBD2 (6 bases). Germline loops: CDR1 SEHNR, CDR2 FQNEAQ (reference sequence). The CDR3 sequence is 15 residues long. The V end was cut by 1 base, the J end by 2 bases, with 12 bases between. The CDR3 is CASSLGMGRPYEQYF. The DNA for the CDR3 is TGTGCCAGCAGCTTAGGCATGGGGAGGCCCTACGAGCAGTACTTC. The full variable domain, rest sourced from reference TRBV7-9 and TRBJ2-7, is DTGVSQNPRHKITKRGQNVTFRCDPISEHNRLYWYRQTLGQGPEFLTYFQNEAQLEKSRLLSDRFSAERPKGSFSTLEIQRTEQGDSAMYLCASSLGMGRPYEQYFGPGTRLTVT.

The J gene is TRBJ1-6, the V gene TRBV20-1; maybe TRBD1 (5 bases). Germline CDR1 is DFQATT and CDR2 is SNEGSKA (reference sequence). The CDR3 length is 16 residues. Trimming removed 1 base at V and 3 bases at J, with 13 bases between. The chain's CDR3 is CSARVFQGGYNSPLHF. The CDR3 DNA is TGCAGTGCTAGAGTATTCCAGGGCGGCTATAATTCACCCCTCCACTTT.